The T cell receptor (beta chain) described here comes from a study of identical twins. The germline V gene encodes CDR1 MNHEY and CDR2 SVGEGT. Trimming took 5 bases from V and 5 from J; bases not matched to a gene: 10. CDR3 size: 15 residues. The study's findings and limits: Researchers reported weaker excess twin sharing in beta out-of-frame sequences. Reduced insertions were recorded for abundant cord blood beta clonotypes, with no such pattern in memory repertoires.

A universal primer site came from template switching; cDNA carried unique molecular identifiers. TCRdb used MiXCR to reprocess the 5' RACE reads, holding one entry per CDR3 protein. Of 550,000 to 700,000 distinct CDR3 sequences in the sample, nearly 10% were seen once. This clonotype showed up many times. No antigen is known for it. No donor was unhealthy or non-Caucasian. These data are also associated with another study on yellow fever vaccine responses in identical twins.

The sequencing input was PBMCs. This receptor was taken from a woman between 18 and 29 years old in good health. The rearrangement links TRBV6-2 or TRBV6-3 to TRBJ1-1; 8 bases match TRBD1. The CDR3 reads CASSDAATGVTEAFF. The CDR3 coding sequence is TGTGCCAGCAGTGACGCCGCGACAGGGGTTACTGAAGCTTTCTTT.